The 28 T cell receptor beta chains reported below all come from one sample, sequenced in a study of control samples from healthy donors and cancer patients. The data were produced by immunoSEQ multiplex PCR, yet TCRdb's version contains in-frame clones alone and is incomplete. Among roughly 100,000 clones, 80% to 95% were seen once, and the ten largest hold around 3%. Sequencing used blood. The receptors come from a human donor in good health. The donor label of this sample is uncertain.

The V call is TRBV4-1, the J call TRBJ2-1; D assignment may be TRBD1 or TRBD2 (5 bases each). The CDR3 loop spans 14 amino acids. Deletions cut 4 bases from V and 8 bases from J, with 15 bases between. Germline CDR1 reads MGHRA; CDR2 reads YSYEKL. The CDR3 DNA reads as TGCGCCAGCAGCCCTAGCCGTCGGGGCGATGAGCAGTTCTTC. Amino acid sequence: CASSPSRRGDEQFF.

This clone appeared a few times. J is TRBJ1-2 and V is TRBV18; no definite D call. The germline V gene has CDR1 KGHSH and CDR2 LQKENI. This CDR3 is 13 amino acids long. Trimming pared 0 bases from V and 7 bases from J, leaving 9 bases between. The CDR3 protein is CASSPPFLGGYTF. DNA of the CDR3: TGTGCCAGCTCACCACCGTTTTTAGGTGGCTACACCTTC.

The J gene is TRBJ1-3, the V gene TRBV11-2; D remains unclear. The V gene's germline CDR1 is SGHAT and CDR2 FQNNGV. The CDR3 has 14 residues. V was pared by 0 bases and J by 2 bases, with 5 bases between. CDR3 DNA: TGTGCCAGCAGCTTAGACGGGGCTGGAAACACCATATATTTT. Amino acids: CASSLDGAGNTIYF.

The CDR3 protein is CASRGTAKRGGSDTQYF. The CDR3 DNA reads TGTGCCAGCAGGGGTACGGCTAAGCGGGGGGGCTCAGATACGCAGTATTTT. V gene TRBV21-1 combines with J gene TRBJ2-3; TRBD2 is the table's D call and was not checked against the DNA. TRBV21-1 is a documented pseudogene. The CDR3 loop spans 17 amino acids.

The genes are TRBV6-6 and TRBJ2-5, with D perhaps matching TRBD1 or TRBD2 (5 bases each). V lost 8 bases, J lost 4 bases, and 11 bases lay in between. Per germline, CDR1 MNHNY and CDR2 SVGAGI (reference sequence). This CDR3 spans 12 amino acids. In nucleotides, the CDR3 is TGTGCCAGCGCAGGGAGTAGAGAGACCCAGTACTTC. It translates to CASAGSRETQYF.

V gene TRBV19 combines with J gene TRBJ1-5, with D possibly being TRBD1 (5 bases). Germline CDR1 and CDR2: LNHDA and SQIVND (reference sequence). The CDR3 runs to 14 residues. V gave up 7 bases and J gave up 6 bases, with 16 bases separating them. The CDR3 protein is CASTSGGFRQPQHF. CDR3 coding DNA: TGTGCCAGTACCTCCGGGGGATTCCGTCAGCCCCAGCATTTT. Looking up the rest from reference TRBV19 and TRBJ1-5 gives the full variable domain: DGGITQSPKYLFRKEGQNVTLSCEQNLNHDAMYWYRQDPGQGLRLIYYSQIVNDFQKGDIAEGYSVSREKKESFPLTVTSAQKNPTAFYLCASTSGGFRQPQHFGDGTRLSIL.

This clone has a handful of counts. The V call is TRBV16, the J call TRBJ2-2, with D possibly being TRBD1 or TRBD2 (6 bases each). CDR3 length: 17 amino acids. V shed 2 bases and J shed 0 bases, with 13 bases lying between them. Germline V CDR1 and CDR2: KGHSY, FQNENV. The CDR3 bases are TGTGCCAGCAGCCAAAGGGGGGCAGGCTCGAACACCGGGGAGCTGTTTTTT. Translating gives CASSQRGAGSNTGELFF.

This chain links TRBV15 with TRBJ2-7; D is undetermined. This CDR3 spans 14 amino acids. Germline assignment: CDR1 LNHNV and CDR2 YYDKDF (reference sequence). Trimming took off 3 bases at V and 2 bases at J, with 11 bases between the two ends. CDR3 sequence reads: CATSRGTATYEQYV. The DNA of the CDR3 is TGTGCCACCAGCAGGGGCACAGCAACCTACGAGCAGTACGTC.

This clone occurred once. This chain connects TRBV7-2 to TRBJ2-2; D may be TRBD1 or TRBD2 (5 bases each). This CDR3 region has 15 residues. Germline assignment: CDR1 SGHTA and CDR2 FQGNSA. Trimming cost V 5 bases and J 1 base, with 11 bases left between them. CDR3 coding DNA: TGTGCCAGCAGCCTGGGACCCCAGAACACCGGGGAGCTGTTTTTT. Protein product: CASSLGPQNTGELFF.

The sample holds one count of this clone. CDR3 amino acids: CASRPNRGRTEAFF. In DNA form, the CDR3 reads TGTGCCAGCAGACCTAACAGGGGCCGGACTGAAGCTTTCTTT. The rearrangement links TRBV6-2 or TRBV6-3 to TRBJ1-1, with 7 bases identical to TRBD1. V gave up 6 bases and J gave up 5 bases; unmatched junction bases: 9. This CDR3 spans 14 amino acids. Germline lookup yields CDR1 MNHEY and CDR2 SVGEGT.

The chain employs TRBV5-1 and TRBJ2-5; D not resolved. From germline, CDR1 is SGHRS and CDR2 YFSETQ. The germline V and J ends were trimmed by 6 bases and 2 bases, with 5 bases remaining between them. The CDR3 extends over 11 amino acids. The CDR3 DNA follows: TGCGCCAGCACAATACAAGAGACCCAGTACTTC. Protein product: CASTIQETQYF.

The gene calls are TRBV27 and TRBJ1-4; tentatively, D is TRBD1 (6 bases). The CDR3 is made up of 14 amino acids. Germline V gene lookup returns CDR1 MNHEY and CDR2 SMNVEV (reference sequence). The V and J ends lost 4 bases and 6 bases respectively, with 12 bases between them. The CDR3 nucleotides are TGTGCCAGCAGTTGGCAGGGACATGATGAAAAACTGTTTTTT. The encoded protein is CASSWQGHDEKLFF.

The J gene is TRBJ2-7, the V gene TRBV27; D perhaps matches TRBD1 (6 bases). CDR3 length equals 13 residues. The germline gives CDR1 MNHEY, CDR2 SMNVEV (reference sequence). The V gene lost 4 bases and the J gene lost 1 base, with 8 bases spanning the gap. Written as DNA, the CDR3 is TGTGCCAGCAGTTGGCAGGGGTCCTACGAGCAGTACTTC. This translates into CASSWQGSYEQYF.

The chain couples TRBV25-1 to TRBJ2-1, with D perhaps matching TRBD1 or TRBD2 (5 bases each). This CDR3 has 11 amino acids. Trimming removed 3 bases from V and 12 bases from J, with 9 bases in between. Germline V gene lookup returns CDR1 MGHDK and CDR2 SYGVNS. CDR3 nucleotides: TGTGCCAGCAGTGAGGGGGTAGTGCAGTTCTTC. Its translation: CASSEGVVQFF.

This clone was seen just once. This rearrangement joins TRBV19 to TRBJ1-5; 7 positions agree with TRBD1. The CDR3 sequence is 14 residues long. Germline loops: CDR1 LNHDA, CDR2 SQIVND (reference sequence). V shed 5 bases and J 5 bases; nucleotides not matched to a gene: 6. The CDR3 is CASSLQGVDQPQHF. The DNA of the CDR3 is TGTGCCAGTAGTCTCCAGGGGGTTGATCAGCCCCAGCATTTT.

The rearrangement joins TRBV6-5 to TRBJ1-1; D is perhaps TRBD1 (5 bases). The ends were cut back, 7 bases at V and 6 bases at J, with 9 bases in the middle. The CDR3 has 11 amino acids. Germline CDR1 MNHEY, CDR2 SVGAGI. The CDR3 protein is CASNQGSEAFF. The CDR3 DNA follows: TGTGCCAGCAACCAGGGATCTGAAGCTTTCTTT.

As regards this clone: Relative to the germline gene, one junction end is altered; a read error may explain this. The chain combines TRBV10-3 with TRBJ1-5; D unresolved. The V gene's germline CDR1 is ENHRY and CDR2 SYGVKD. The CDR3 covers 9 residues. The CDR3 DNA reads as TGTGCCACCAGTCAGCCCCAGCATTTT. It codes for CATSQPQHF.

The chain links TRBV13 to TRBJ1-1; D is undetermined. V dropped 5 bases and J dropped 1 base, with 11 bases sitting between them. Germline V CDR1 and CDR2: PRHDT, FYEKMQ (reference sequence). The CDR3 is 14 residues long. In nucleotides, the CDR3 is TGTGCCAGCAGCCTTCAGCGGCGGAACACTGAAGCTTTCTTT. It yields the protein CASSLQRRNTEAFF.

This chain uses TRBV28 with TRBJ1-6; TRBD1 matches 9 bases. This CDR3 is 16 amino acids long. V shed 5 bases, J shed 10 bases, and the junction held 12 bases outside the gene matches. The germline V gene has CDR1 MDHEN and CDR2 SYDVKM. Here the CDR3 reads CASSLHPGQGRSPLHF. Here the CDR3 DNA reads TGTGCCAGCAGTCTACACCCGGGACAGGGTCGATCACCCCTCCACTTT.

CDR3 region: CASSVVPGVWAEAFF. The CDR3 DNA is TGTGCCAGCAGCGTAGTCCCGGGGGTGTGGGCTGAAGCTTTCTTT. This chain joins TRBV9 and TRBJ1-1, with D possibly matching TRBD1 (5 bases). Germline loops: CDR1 SGDLS, CDR2 YYNGEE. V lost 0 bases to trimming and J lost 6 bases, with 15 bases between them. CDR3 size: 15 residues. The variable domain in full, completed from reference TRBV9 and TRBJ1-1, reads DSGVTQTPKHLITATGQRVTLRCSPRSGDLSVYWYQQSLDQGLQFLIQYYNGEERAKGNILERFSAQQFPDLHSELNLSSLELGDSALYFCASSVVPGVWAEAFFGQGTRLTVV.

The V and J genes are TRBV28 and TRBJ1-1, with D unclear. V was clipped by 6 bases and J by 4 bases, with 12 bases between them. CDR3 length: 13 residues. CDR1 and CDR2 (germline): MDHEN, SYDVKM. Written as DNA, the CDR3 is TGTGCCAGCAGCCCAAGATTTCTCACTGAAGCTTTCTTT. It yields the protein CASSPRFLTEAFF.

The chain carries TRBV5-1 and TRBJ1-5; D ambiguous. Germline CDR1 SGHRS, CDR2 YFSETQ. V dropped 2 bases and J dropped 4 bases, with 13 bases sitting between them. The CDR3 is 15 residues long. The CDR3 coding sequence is TGCGCCAGCAGCTTCTCGCCTAATAATAATCAGCCCCAGCATTTT. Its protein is CASSFSPNNNQPQHF.

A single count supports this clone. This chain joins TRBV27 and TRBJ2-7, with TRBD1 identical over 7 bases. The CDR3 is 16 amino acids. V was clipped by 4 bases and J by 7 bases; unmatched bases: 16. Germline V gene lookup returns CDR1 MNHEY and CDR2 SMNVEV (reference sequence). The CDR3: CASSSYYGTARSEQYF. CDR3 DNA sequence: TGTGCCAGCAGTTCATATTACGGGACAGCCCGTTCGGAGCAGTACTTC.

CDR3 coding DNA: TGTGCCAGCAGCCAAGCAAGTCATGGCTACACCTTC. Its translation: CASSQASHGYTF. V usage is TRBV3-1 (or the pseudogene TRBV3-2) and J usage is TRBJ1-2; no clear D gene. V lost 1 base and J 6 bases, leaving 6 bases between the germline ends. The length of the CDR3 is 12 residues. From germline, CDR1 is LGHDT and CDR2 YNNKEL (reference sequence).

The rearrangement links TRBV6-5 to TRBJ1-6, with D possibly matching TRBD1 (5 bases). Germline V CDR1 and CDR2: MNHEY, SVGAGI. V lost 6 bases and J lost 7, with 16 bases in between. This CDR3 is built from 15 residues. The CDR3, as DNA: TGTGCCAGCAGAGTACCGGGACTGACCAATTCACCCCTCCACTTT. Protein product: CASRVPGLTNSPLHF.

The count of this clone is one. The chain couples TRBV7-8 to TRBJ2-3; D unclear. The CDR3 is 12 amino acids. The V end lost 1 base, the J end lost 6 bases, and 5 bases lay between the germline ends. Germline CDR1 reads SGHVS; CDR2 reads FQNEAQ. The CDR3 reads CASSLGADTQYF. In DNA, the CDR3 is TGTGCCAGCAGCTTAGGAGCGGATACGCAGTATTTT.

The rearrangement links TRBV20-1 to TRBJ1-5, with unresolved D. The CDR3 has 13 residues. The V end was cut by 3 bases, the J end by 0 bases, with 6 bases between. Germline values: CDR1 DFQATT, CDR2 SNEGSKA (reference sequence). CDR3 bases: TGCAGTGCTAGTCCCCCTAGCAATCAGCCCCAGCATTTT. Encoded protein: CSASPPSNQPQHF.

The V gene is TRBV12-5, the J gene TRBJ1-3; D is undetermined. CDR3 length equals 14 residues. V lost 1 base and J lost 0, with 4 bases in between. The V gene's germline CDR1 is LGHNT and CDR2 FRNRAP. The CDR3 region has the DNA TGTGCTAGTGGTTTGGGGAGCTCTGGAAACACCATATATTTT. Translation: CASGLGSSGNTIYF.